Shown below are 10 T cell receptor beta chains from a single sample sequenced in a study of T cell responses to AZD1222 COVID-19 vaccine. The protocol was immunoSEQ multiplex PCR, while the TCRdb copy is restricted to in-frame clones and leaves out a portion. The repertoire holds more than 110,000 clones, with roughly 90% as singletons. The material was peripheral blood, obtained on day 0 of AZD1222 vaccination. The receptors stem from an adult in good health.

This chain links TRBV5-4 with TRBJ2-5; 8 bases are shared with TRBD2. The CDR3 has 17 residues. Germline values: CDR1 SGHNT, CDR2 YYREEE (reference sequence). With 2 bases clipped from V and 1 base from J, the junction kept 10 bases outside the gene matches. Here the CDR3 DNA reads TGTGCCAGCAGCTTCTTCCGGTACAGCGGGGGCCAAGAGACCCAGTACTTC. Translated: CASSFFRYSGGQETQYF.

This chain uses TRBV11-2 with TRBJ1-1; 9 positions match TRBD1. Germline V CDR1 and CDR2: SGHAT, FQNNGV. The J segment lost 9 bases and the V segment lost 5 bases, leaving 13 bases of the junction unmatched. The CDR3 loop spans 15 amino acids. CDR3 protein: CASSTQGQGLGQAFF. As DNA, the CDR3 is TGTGCCAGCAGCACACAGGGACAGGGTCTTGGGCAAGCTTTCTTT.

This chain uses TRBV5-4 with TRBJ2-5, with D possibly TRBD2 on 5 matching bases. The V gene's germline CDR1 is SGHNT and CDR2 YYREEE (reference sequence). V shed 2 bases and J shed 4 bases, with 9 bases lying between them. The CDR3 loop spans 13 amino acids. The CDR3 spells CASSFIEGETQYF. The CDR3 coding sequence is TGTGCCAGCAGCTTCATCGAGGGAGAGACCCAGTACTTC. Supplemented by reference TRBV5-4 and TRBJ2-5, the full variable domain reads ETGVTQSPTHLIKTRGQQVTLRCSSQSGHNTVSWYQQALGQGPQFIFQYYREEENGRGNFPPRFSGLQFPNYSSELNVNALELDDSALYLCASSFIEGETQYFGPGTRLLVL.

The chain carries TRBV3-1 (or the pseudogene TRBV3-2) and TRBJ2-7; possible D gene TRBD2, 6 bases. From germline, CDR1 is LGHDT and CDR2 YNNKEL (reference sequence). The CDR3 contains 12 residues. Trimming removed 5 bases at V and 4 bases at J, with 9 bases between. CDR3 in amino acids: CASSLSGYEQYF. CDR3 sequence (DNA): TGTGCCAGCAGCTTGAGCGGGTACGAGCAGTACTTC.

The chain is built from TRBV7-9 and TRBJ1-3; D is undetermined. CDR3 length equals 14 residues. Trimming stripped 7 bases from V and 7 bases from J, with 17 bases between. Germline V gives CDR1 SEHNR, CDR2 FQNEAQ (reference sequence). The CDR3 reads CASNPQGATNTIYF. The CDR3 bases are TGTGCCAGCAACCCCCAAGGCGCGACTAACACCATATATTTT.

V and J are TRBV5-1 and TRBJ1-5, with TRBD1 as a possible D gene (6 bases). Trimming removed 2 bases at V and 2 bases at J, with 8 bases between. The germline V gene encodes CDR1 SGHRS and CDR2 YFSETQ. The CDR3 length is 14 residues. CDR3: CASSLSGGNQPQHF. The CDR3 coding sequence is TGCGCCAGCAGCTTATCAGGGGGCAATCAGCCCCAGCATTTT.

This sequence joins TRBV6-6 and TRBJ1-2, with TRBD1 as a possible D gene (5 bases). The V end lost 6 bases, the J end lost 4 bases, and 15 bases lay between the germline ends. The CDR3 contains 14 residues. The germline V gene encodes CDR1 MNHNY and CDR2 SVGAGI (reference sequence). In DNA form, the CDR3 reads TGTGCCAGCAGCATCGACAGCCGACTCTATGGCTACACCTTC. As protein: CASSIDSRLYGYTF.

CDR3 sequence: CASSLGTSGPRGYEQYF. The DNA for the CDR3 is TGTGCCAGCAGCCTCGGGACTAGCGGACCCCGCGGGTACGAGCAGTACTTC. The rearrangement links TRBV7-2 to TRBJ2-7; 11 positions agree with TRBD2. The V segment lost 5 bases and the J segment 4 bases; nucleotides outside the gene matches: 13. Germline lookup yields CDR1 SGHTA and CDR2 FQGNSA. This CDR3 has 17 amino acids.

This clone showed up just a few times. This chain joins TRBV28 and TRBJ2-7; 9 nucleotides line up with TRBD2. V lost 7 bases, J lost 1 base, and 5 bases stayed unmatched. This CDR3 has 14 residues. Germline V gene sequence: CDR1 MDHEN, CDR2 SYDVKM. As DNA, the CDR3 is TGTGCCAGCACCCTAGCGGGATCTTCCTACGAGCAGTACTTC. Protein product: CASTLAGSSYEQYF.

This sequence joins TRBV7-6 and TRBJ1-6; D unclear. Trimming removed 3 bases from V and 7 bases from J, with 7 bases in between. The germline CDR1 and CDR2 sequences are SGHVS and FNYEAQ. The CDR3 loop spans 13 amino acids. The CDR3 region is CASSLAGNSPLHF. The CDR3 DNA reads TGTGCCAGCAGCTTGGCTGGAAATTCACCCCTCCACTTT. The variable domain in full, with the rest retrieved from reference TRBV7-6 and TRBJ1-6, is GAGVSQSPRYKVTKRGQDVALRCDPISGHVSLYWYRQALGQGPEFLTYFNYEAQQDKSGLPNDRFSAERPEGSISTLTIQRTEQRDSAMYRCASSLAGNSPLHFGNGTRLTVT.